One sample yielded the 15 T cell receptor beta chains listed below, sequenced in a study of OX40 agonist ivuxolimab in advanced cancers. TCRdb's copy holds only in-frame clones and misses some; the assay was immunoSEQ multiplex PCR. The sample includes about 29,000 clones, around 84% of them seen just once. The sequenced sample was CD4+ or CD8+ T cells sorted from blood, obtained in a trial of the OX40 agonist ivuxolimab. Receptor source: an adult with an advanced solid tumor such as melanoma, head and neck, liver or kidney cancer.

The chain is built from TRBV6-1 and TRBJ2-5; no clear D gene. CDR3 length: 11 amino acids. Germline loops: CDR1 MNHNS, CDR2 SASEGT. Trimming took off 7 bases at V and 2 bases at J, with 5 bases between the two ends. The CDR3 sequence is CASTLQETQYF. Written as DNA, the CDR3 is TGTGCCAGCACATTACAAGAGACCCAGTACTTC.

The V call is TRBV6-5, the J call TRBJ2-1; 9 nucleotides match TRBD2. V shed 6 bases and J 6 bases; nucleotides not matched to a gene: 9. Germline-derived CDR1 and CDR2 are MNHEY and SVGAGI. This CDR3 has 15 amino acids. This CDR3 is CASSPTGLAGNEQFF. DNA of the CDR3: TGTGCCAGCAGCCCTACGGGACTAGCCGGCAATGAGCAGTTCTTC.

Written as DNA, the CDR3 is TGTGCCAGCAGCTTCGCGGCAGGGGCTTTTCGGGACGAGCAGTACTTC. Translated: CASSFAAGAFRDEQYF. The chain carries TRBV7-2 and TRBJ2-7; D possibly corresponds to TRBD1 (6 bases). Trimming took 3 bases from V and 5 from J, leaving 20 bases between them. CDR1 is SGHTA and CDR2 is FQGNSA in the germline V gene. The CDR3 sequence is 16 residues long.

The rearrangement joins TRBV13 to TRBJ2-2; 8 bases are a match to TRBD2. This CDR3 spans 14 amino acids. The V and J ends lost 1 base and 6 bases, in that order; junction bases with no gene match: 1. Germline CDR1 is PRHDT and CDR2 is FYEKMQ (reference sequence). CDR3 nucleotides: TGTGCCAGCAGCTTAGCGGGGGGGTCCGGGGAGCTGTTTTTT. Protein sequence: CASSLAGGSGELFF.

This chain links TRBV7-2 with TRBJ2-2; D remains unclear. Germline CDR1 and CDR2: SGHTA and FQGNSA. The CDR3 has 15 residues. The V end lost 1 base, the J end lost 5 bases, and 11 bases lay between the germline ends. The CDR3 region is CASSLGHPQTGELFF. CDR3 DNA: TGTGCCAGCAGCTTAGGTCACCCACAAACCGGGGAGCTGTTTTTT.

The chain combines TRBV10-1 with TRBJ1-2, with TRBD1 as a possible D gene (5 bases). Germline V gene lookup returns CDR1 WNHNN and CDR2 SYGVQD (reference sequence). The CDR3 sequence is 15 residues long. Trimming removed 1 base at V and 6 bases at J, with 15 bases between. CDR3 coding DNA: TGCGCCAGCAGTGAGTTAATACCGGGGCCAGATGGCTACACCTTC. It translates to CASSELIPGPDGYTF.

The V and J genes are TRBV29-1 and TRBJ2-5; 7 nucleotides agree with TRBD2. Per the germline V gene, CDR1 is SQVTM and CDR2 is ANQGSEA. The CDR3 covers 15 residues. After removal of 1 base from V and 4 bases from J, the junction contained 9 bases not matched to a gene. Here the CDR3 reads CSVEGDYATGETQYF. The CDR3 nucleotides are TGCAGCGTTGAAGGGGACTACGCTACGGGAGAGACCCAGTACTTC.

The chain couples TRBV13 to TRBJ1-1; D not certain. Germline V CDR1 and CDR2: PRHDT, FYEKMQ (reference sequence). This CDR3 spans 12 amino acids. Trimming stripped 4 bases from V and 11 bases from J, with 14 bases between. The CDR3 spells CASSSRAGLAFF. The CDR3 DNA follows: TGTGCCAGCAGCTCCCGCGCGGGTTTGGCTTTCTTT. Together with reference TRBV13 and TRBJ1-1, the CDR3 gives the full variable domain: AAGVIQSPRHLIKEKRETATLKCYPIPRHDTVYWYQQGPGQDPQFLISFYEKMQSDKGSIPDRFSAQQFSDYHSELNMSSLELGDSALYFCASSSRAGLAFFGQGTRLTVV.

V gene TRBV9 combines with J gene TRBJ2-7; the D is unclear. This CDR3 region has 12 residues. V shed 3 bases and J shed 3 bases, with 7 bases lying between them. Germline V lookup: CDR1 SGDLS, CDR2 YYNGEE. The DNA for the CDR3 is TGTGCCAGCAGCGGTGACAACTACGAGCAGTACTTC. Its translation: CASSGDNYEQYF.

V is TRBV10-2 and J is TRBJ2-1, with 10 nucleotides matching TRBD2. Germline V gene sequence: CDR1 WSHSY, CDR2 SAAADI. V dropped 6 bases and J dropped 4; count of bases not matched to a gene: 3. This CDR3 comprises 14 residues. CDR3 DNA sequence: TGCGCCAGCAGGGAGACTAGCGGGTACAATGAGCAGTTCTTC. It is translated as CASRETSGYNEQFF.

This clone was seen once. CDR3 DNA: TGTGCCAGCAGCGTAGATGGCAGGCGGGGCTCCTACAATGAGCAGTTCTTC. Translation gives CASSVDGRRGSYNEQFF. This chain connects TRBV9 to TRBJ2-1; a weak D match, TRBD2 (6 bases). Deletions cut 0 bases from V and 0 bases from J, with 13 bases between. The CDR3 covers 17 residues. Germline CDR1 is SGDLS and CDR2 is YYNGEE.

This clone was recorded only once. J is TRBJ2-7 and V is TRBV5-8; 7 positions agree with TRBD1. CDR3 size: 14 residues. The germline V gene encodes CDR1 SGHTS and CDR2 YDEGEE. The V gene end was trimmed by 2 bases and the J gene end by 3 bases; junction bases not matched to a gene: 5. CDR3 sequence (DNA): TGTGCCAGCAGCTTACAGGGGCCCTACTACGAGCAGTACTTC. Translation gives CASSLQGPYYEQYF.

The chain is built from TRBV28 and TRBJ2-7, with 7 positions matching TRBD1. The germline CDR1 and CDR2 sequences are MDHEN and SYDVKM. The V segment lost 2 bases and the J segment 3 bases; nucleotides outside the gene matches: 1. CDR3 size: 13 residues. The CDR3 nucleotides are TGTGCCAGCAGTTTAGGGGACAGCTACGAGCAGTACTTC. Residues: CASSLGDSYEQYF.

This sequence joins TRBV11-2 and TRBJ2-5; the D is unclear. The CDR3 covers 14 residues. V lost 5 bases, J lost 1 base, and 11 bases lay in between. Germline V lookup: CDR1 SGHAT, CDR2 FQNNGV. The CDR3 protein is CASSPSFSQETQYF. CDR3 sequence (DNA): TGTGCCAGCAGCCCCTCATTCTCCCAAGAGACCCAGTACTTC.

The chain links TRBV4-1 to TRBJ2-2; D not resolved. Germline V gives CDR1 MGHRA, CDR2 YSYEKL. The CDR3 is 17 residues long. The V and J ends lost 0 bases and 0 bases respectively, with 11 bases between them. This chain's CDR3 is CASSQDPVTTNTGELFF. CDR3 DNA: TGCGCCAGCAGCCAAGATCCAGTGACGACGAACACCGGGGAGCTGTTTTTT.